A selection of T cell receptor beta chains follows, all from one sample in a study of human T cells and chemical hapten exposure. From the RACE reads, TCRdb called clonotypes with MiXCR, one entry per CDR3 protein. This table holds more than 250,000 distinct CDR3 sequences, more than 6.5% found once. The sequences come from whole blood, collected in connection with sensitization to the hapten diphenylcyclopropenone (DPC). The receptors were sampled from a woman aged 40 to 50 with alopecia areata. Some clones in this sample may be carry-over from other donors' samples. Each CDR3 is given without its conserved first and last residue. Expanded clones get a size class; other rows say once, few or many, or leave the size out.

CDR3: ASSPGTSGRADGTDTQY
size: few
J: TRBJ2-3
length: 17
V: TRBV7-8

CDR3: ASSYYKEQF
size: NA
J: TRBJ2-1
length: 9
V: TRBV6-5

CDR3: AIRVTGRSYEQY
size: NA
J: TRBJ2-7
length: 12
V: TRBV10-3

CDR3: SAKDGRANRPDTQY
size: NA
J: TRBJ2-3
length: 14
V: TRBV20-1

CDR3: ASSYPMINEQF
size: few
J: TRBJ2-1
length: 11
V: TRBV6-2/TRBV6-3

CDR3: ASSYEGGLYGYT
size: few
J: TRBJ1-2
length: 12
V: TRBV6-5

CDR3: ASSLGTGTEQY
size: few
J: TRBJ2-7
length: 11
V: TRBV12-3/TRBV12-4

CDR3: ASYASPDRGTEAF
size: NA
J: TRBJ1-1
length: 13
V: TRBV28

CDR3: ASQTLNTGELF
size: few
J: TRBJ2-2
length: 11
V: TRBV11-2

CDR3: ASSLGGQGFEQY
size: few
J: TRBJ2-7
length: 12
V: TRBV12-3/TRBV12-4

CDR3: ASSLLSGSWNEQF
size: NA
J: TRBJ2-1
length: 13
V: TRBV14

CDR3: ASSLDGGLRYEQY
size: few
J: TRBJ2-7
length: 13
V: TRBV11-2

CDR3: ATTHGGAIQETQY
size: few
J: TRBJ2-5
length: 13
V: TRBV15

CDR3: ASSFPGTGIVQY
size: NA
J: TRBJ2-7
length: 12
V: TRBV12-3/TRBV12-4

CDR3: ATSVQGRNEQY
size: NA
J: TRBJ2-7
length: 11
V: TRBV24-1

CDR3: ASSYTTGGPDGKTQY
size: once
J: TRBJ2-5
length: 15
V: TRBV6-5

CDR3: ASSQTAGASYSYEQY
size: NA
J: TRBJ2-7
length: 15
V: TRBV7-2

CDR3: ASSEFPSGSGGELF
size: few
J: TRBJ2-2
length: 14
V: TRBV2

CDR3: ASSSTLQQY
size: many
J: TRBJ2-7
length: 9
V: TRBV2

CDR3: ASSYSAQETQY
size: many
J: TRBJ2-5
length: 11
V: TRBV6-5

CDR3: SVEGSGVREQF
size: NA
J: TRBJ2-1
length: 11
V: TRBV29-1

CDR3: ALKSRASGSIYNEQF
size: few
J: TRBJ2-1
length: 15
V: TRBV28

CDR3: ASSFQGAEQF
size: few
J: TRBJ2-1
length: 10
V: TRBV6-6

CDR3: AISESASYEQY
size: NA
J: TRBJ2-7
length: 11
V: TRBV10-3

CDR3: ASSLARDRGLNYGYT
size: NA
J: TRBJ1-2
length: 15
V: TRBV7-2

CDR3: SARLAGTDTQY
size: NA
J: TRBJ2-3
length: 11
V: TRBV20-1

CDR3: ASSLGAGVTYEQY
size: few
J: TRBJ2-7
length: 13
V: TRBV13

CDR3: ASSLGASGSSWETQY
size: NA
J: TRBJ2-5
length: 15
V: TRBV7-9

CDR3: ASSDGGDTQY
size: many
J: TRBJ2-3
length: 10
V: TRBV6-4

CDR3: ASSFQTSGTYNEQF
size: NA
J: TRBJ2-1
length: 14
V: TRBV5-1

CDR3: ASAKGGGTEAF
size: few
J: TRBJ1-1
length: 11
V: TRBV3-1

CDR3: ASRRGDSNQPQH
size: NA
J: TRBJ1-5
length: 12
V: TRBV7-9

CDR3: VSSLSGDSTDTQY
size: NA
J: TRBJ2-3
length: 13
V: TRBV28

CDR3: ASSSLAGNTGELF
size: many
J: TRBJ2-2
length: 13
V: TRBV12-3/TRBV12-4

CDR3: ASSLAGGSSAF
size: few
J: TRBJ1-1
length: 11
V: TRBV7-8

CDR3: ASSPTSAPSYEQY
size: few
J: TRBJ2-7
length: 13
V: TRBV28

CDR3: ASSSGLRLGQF
size: few
J: TRBJ2-1
length: 11
V: TRBV28

CDR3: ASSLADRETGELF
size: few
J: TRBJ2-2
length: 13
V: TRBV28

CDR3: ASSSPGTSPDTQY
size: NA
J: TRBJ2-3
length: 13
V: TRBV7-9

CDR3: SARDYGGAFSYEQY
size: NA
J: TRBJ2-7
length: 14
V: TRBV20-1

CDR3: ASSEIGMGYSPLH
size: many
J: TRBJ1-6
length: 13
V: TRBV2

CDR3: SARGPSNQPQH
size: NA
J: TRBJ1-5
length: 11
V: TRBV20-1

CDR3: ASSEPGTGDTGELF
size: few
J: TRBJ2-2
length: 14
V: TRBV9

CDR3: ASRDTGSEQY
size: NA
J: TRBJ2-7
length: 10
V: TRBV5-1

CDR3: ASSAASGGLFTGELF
size: many
J: TRBJ2-2
length: 15
V: TRBV9